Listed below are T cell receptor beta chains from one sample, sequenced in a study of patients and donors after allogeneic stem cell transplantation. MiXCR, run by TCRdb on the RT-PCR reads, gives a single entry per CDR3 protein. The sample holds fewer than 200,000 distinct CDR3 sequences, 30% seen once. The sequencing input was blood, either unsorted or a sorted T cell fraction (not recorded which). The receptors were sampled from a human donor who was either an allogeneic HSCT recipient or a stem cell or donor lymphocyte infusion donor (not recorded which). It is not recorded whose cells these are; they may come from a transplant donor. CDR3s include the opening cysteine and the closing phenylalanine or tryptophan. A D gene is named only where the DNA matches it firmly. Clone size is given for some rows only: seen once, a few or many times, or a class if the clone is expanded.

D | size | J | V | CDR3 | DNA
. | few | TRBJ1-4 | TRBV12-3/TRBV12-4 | CASSFVSLQPDEKLFF | TGTGCCAGCAGTTTTGTCTCCTTGCAACCGGATGAAAAACTGTTTTTT
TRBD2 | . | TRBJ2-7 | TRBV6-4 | CASSQTGLAGGTYEQYF | TGTGCCAGCAGCCAGACAGGGCTAGCGGGAGGGACCTACGAGCAGTACTTC
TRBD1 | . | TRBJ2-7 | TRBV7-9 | CASSSRDSSEQYF | TGTGCCAGCAGCTCCCGGGACAGCAGCGAGCAGTACTTC
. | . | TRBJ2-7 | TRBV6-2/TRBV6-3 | CASRTFGDLDHEQYF | TGTGCCAGCAGGACCTTCGGGGACCTCGACCACGAGCAGTACTTC
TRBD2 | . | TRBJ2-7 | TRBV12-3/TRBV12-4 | CASRPPGLTYEQYF | TGTGCCAGCAGACCACCGGGACTAACCTACGAGCAGTACTTC
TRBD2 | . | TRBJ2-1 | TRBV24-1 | CATSDNGRDEQFF | TGTGCCACCAGTGACAACGGGAGGGATGAGCAGTTCTTC
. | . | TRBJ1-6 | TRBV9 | CASSGEVGSPLHF | TGTGCCAGCAGCGGGGAAGTAGGTTCACCCCTCCACTTT
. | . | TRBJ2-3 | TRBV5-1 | CASSTGDTLYF | TGCGCCAGCAGCACCGGGGATACGCTGTATTTT
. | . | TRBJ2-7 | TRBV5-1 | CASRQAYEQYF | TGCGCCAGCAGACAGGCCTACGAGCAGTACTTC
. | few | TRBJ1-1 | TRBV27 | CASRNAGLRGDTEAFF | TGTGCCAGCAGAAATGCTGGGCTACGTGGGGACACTGAAGCTTTCTTT
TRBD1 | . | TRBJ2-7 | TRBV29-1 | CSVVRQGVLSEQYF | TGCAGCGTTGTCAGACAGGGGGTACTCTCCGAGCAGTACTTC
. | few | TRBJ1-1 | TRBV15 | CATSRDTGGYEAFF | TGTGCCACCAGCAGAGATACGGGAGGGTATGAAGCTTTCTTT
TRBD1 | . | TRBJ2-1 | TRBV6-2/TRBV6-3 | CASSWTGNNEQSF | TGTGCCAGCAGTTGGACAGGAAACAATGAGCAGTCCTTC
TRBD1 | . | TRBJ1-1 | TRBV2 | CASSRQGEKEAFF | TGTGCCAGCAGTCGACAGGGGGAAAAGGAAGCTTTCTTT
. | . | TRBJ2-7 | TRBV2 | CASREPAGFGRSSYEQYF | TGTGCCAGCAGGGAACCCGCAGGGTTCGGTCGGTCATCCTACGAGCAGTACTTC
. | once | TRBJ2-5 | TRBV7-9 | CASRTMGETQYF | TGTGCCAGCAGGACGATGGGAGAGACCCAGTACTTC
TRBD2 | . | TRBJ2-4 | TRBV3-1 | CASSQGTSRYF | TGTGCCAGCAGCCAGGGGACTAGCAGGTACTTC
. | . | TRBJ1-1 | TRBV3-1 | CASSPHSRFLNTEAFF | TGTGCCAGCAGCCCCCACAGCCGCTTCTTGAACACTGAAGCTTTCTTT
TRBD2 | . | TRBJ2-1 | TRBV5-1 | CASSLSSGRARNEQFF | TGCGCCAGCAGCTTAAGTAGCGGGAGGGCCCGGAATGAGCAGTTCTTC
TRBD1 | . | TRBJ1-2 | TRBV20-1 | CSARRPGQLNYGYTF | TGCAGTGCTAGGCGACCGGGACAGTTAAACTATGGCTACACCTTC
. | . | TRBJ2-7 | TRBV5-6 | CASSSPDRWWEQYF | TGTGCCAGCAGCTCCCCGGACCGATGGTGGGAGCAGTACTTC
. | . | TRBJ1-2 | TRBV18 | CASSPGNFNYGYTF | TGTGCCAGCTCACCCGGGAATTTCAACTATGGCTACACCTTC
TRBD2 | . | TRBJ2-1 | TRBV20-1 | CSARDAIAGAYEQFF | TGCAGTGCTAGAGATGCGATAGCGGGAGCCTATGAGCAGTTCTTC
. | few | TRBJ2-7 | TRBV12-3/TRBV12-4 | CASSAPGVAYEQYF | TGTGCCAGCAGTGCGCCCGGGGTAGCCTACGAGCAGTACTTC
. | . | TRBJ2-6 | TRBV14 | CASSPKELTGANVLTF | TGTGCCAGCAGCCCTAAGGAGTTGACTGGGGCCAACGTCCTGACTTTC
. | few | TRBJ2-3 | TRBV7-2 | CASSLAGRASTDTQYF | TGTGCCAGCAGCTTAGCGGGCAGGGCGAGCACAGATACGCAGTATTTT
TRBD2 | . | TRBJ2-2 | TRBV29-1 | CSVPGTSGWNTGELFF | TGCAGCGTTCCCGGGACTAGCGGGTGGAACACCGGGGAGCTGTTTTTT
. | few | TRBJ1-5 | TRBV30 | CAWNGGGAQPQHF | TGTGCCTGGAACGGGGGTGGAGCTCAGCCCCAGCATTTT
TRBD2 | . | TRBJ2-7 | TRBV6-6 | CASSYSKLAGYEQYF | TGTGCCAGCAGTTACTCGAAACTAGCGGGATACGAGCAGTACTTC
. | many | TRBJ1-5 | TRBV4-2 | CASSQDLLWDAYSNQPQHF | TGTGCCAGCAGCCAAGATTTGCTGTGGGACGCCTATAGCAATCAGCCCCAGCATTTT
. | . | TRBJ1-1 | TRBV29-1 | CSVDRDAEAFF | TGCAGCGTTGATAGGGATGCTGAAGCTTTCTTT
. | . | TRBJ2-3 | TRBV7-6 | CASTTSRQGGTDTQYF | TGTGCCAGCACCACCTCTAGGCAGGGAGGCACAGATACGCAGTATTTT
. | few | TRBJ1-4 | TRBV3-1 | CASSHGVAEKLFF | TGTGCCAGCAGCCATGGGGTGGCGGAAAAACTGTTTTTT
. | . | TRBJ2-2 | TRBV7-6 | CASSLVFTGELFF | TGTGCCAGCAGCTTAGTGTTCACCGGGGAGCTGTTTTTT
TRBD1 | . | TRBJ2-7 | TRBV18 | CASSPGQGWYEQYF | TGTGCCAGCTCACCCGGACAGGGTTGGTACGAGCAGTACTTC
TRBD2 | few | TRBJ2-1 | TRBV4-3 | CASSQGSGRSYNEQFF | TGCGCCAGCAGCCAAGGAAGCGGGAGATCCTACAATGAGCAGTTCTTC
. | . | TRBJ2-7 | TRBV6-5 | CASSYSLGRGYEQYF | TGTGCCAGCAGTTACTCTTTGGGGCGAGGGTACGAGCAGTACTTC
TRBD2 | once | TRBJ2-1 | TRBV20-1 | CSATPGSGRTNEQFF | TGCAGTGCTACCCCGGGTAGCGGGAGGACGAATGAGCAGTTCTTC
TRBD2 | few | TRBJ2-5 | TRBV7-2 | CASSLELTSGGETQYF | TGTGCCAGCAGCTTAGAGCTTACTAGCGGGGGAGAGACCCAGTACTTC
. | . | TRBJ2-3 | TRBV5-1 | CASSSALDTQYF | TGCGCCAGCAGCTCCGCATTGGATACGCAGTATTTT
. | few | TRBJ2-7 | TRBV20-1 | CSASPSAYEQYF | TGCAGTGCTTCCCCTAGCGCCTACGAGCAGTACTTC
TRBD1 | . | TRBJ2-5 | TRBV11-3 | CASSARGGTGRQTQYF | TGTGCCAGCAGCGCCCGAGGTGGGACAGGGAGACAGACCCAGTACTTC